This T cell receptor beta chain was retrieved from a study of OX40 agonist ivuxolimab in advanced cancers. Study details: Ivuxolimab, an antibody that agonizes OX40 (CD134), was administered to the patients. Earlier treatment with anti-PD-1, anti-PD-L1 or anti-CTLA-4 was permitted, and approximately 38% had received some.

The assay was immunoSEQ multiplex PCR, and TCRdb's table has in-frame clones only and misses some. The repertoire includes tens of thousands of clones, roughly 94% of them detected once, and about 10% sits in the top ten. The sequence was collected from an adult with an advanced solid tumor such as melanoma, head and neck, liver or kidney cancer. Sequenced material: CD4+ or CD8+ T cells sorted from blood, taken in a trial of the OX40 agonist ivuxolimab.

CDR3 sequence: CASSPPGTGTYQETQYF. The CDR3, as DNA: TGCGCCAGCAGCCCTCCTGGGACAGGGACGTACCAAGAGACCCAGTACTTC. The chain recombines TRBV5-1 with TRBJ2-5, with TRBD1 matching over 9 bases. The CDR3 runs 17 residues. From germline, CDR1 is SGHRS and CDR2 YFSETQ. Losses at the gene ends were 4 bases for V and 0 bases for J; bases not matched to a gene: 10.